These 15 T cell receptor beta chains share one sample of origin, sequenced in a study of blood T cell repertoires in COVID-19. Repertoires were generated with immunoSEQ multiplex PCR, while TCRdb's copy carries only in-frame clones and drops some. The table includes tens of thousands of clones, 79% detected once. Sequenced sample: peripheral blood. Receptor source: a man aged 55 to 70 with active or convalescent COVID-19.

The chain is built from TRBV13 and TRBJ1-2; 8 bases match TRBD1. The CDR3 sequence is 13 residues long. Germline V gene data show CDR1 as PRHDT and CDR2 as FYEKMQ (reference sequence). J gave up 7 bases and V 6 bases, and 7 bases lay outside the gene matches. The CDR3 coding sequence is TGTGCCAGCAGTCCTGACAGGGGTAGTGGCTACACCTTC. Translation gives CASSPDRGSGYTF.

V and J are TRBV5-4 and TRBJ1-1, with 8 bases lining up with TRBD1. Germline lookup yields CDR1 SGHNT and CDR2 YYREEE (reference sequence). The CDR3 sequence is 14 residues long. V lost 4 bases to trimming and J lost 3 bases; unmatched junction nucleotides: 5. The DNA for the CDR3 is TGTGCCAGCAGCCATCCGACAGGGGACACTGAAGCTTTCTTT. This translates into CASSHPTGDTEAFF. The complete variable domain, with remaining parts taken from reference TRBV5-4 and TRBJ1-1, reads ETGVTQSPTHLIKTRGQQVTLRCSSQSGHNTVSWYQQALGQGPQFIFQYYREEENGRGNFPPRFSGLQFPNYSSELNVNALELDDSALYLCASSHPTGDTEAFFGQGTRLTVV.

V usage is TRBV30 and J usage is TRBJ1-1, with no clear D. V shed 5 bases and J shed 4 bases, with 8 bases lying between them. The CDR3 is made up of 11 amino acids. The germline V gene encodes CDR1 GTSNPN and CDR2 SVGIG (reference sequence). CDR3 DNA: TGTGCCTGGGACTTCGCCACTGAAGCTTTCTTT. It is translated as CAWDFATEAFF.

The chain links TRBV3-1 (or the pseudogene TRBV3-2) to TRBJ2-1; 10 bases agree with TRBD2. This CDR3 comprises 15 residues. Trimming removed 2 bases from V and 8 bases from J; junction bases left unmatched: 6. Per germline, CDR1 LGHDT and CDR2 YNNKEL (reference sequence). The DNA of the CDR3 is TGTGCCAGCAGCCAAAGGTCTAGCGGGGGCTATGAGCAGTTCTTC. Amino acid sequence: CASSQRSSGGYEQFF.

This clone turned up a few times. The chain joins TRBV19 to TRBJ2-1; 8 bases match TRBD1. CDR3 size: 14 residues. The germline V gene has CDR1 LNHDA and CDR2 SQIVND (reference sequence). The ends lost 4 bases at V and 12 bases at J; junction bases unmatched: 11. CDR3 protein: CASSSQLTGGLQFF. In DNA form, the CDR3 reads TGTGCCAGTAGTAGCCAATTAACAGGGGGTTTGCAGTTCTTC.

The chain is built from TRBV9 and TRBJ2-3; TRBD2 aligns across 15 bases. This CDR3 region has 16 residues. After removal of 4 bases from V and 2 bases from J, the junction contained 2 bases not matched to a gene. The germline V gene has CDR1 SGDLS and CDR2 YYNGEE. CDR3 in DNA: TGTGCCAGCAGCCGGACTAGCGGGGGGGTCACAGATACGCAGTATTTT. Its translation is CASSRTSGGVTDTQYF. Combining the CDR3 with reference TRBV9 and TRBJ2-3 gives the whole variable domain DSGVTQTPKHLITATGQRVTLRCSPRSGDLSVYWYQQSLDQGLQFLIQYYNGEERAKGNILERFSAQQFPDLHSELNLSSLELGDSALYFCASSRTSGGVTDTQYFGPGTRLTVL.

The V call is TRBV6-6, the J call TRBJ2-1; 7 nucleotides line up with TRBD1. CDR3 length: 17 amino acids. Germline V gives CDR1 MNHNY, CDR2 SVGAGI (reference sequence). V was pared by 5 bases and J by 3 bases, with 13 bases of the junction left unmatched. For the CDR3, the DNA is TGTGCCAGCAGTCTTGGACTCCCACAGGGGCTCTACAATGAGCAGTTCTTC. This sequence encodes CASSLGLPQGLYNEQFF.

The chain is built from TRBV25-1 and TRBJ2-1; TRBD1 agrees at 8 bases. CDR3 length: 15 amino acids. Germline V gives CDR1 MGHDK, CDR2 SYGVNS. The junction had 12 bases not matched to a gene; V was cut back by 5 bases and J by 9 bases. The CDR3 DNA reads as TGTGCCAGCAGTCACGAACAGGGGGTCCCTGGTGAGCAGTTCTTC. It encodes CASSHEQGVPGEQFF.

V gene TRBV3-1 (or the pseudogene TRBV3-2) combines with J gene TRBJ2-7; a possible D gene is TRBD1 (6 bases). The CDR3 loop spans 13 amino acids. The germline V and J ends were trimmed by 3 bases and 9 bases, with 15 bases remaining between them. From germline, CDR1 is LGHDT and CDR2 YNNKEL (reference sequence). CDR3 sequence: CASSHGGVLGQYF. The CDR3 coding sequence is TGTGCCAGCAGCCATGGGGGCGTTCTCGGGCAGTACTTC.

CDR3 protein: CASSPDRGRFNEQFF. The CDR3 DNA reads TGTGCCAGCAGCCCGGACAGGGGGCGATTTAATGAGCAGTTCTTC. The chain carries TRBV7-3 and TRBJ2-1; 11 bases align to TRBD1. The CDR3 spans 15 residues. Trimming removed 5 bases from V and 7 bases from J; junction bases left unmatched: 7. Germline V gene lookup returns CDR1 SGHTA and CDR2 FQGTGA. The whole variable domain, remainder taken from reference TRBV7-3 and TRBJ2-1, is GAGVSQTPSNKVTEKGKYVELRCDPISGHTALYWYRQSLGQGPEFLIYFQGTGAADDSGLPNDRFFAVRPEGSVSTLKIQRTERGDSAVYLCASSPDRGRFNEQFFGPGTRLTVL.

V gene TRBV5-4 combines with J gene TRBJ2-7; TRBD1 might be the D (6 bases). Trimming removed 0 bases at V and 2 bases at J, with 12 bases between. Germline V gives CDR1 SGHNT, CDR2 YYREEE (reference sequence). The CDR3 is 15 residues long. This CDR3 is CASSLDRASPYEQYF. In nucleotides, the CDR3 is TGTGCCAGCAGCTTGGACAGGGCATCCCCCTACGAGCAGTACTTC.

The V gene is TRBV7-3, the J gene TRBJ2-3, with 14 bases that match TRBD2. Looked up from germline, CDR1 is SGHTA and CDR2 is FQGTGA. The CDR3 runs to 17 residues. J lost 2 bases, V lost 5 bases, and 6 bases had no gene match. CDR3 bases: TGTGCCAGCAGCCCGCGACTAGCGGGGGGGACCACAGATACGCAGTATTTT. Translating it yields CASSPRLAGGTTDTQYF. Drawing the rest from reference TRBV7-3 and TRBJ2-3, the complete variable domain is GAGVSQTPSNKVTEKGKYVELRCDPISGHTALYWYRQSLGQGPEFLIYFQGTGAADDSGLPNDRFFAVRPEGSVSTLKIQRTERGDSAVYLCASSPRLAGGTTDTQYFGPGTRLTVL.

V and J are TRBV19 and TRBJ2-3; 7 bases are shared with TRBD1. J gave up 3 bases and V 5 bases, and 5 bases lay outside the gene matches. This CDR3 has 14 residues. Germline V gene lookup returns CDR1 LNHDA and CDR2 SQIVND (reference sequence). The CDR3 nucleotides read TGTGCCAGTAGTCTTGTCAGGGGGACAGATACGCAGTATTTT. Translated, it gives CASSLVRGTDTQYF.

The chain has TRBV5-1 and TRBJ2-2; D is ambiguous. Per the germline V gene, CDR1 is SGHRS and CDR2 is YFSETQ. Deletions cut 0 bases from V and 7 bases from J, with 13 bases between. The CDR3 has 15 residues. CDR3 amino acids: CASSLGIPTGGELFF. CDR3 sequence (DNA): TGCGCCAGCAGCTTGGGCATCCCGACGGGCGGGGAGCTGTTTTTT. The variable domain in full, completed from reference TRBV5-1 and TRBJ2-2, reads KAGVTQTPRYLIKTRGQQVTLSCSPISGHRSVSWYQQTPGQGLQFLFEYFSETQRNKGNFPGRFSGRQFSNSRSEMNVSTLELGDSALYLCASSLGIPTGGELFFGEGSRLTVL.

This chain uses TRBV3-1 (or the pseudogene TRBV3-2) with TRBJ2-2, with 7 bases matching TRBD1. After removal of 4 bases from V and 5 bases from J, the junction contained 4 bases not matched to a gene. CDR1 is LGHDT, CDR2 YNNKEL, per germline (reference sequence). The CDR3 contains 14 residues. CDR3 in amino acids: CASSRDSLTGELFF. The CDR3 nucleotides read TGTGCCAGCAGCCGGGACAGCCTGACCGGGGAGCTGTTTTTT.